This T cell receptor (beta chain) stems from a study of shared clonotypes between healthy human individuals. There are 17 residues in the CDR3. V was pared by 1 base and J by 5 bases, with 9 bases of the junction left unmatched. CDR1 is SNHLY and CDR2 is FYNNEI in the germline V gene. Measured with immunoSEQ multiplex PCR; TCRdb has only the in-frame clones, and not every one. The data contain some 1,400,000 clones, roughly 96% of them singletons. This chain uses TRBV2 with TRBJ2-2, with 8 bases fitting TRBD2. The TCR sequence derives from a man aged 25 to 40 in good health. The sequenced sample consisted of naive CD4+ T cells sorted from blood. Documented subset: CD45RA+ positively selected. This chain's CDR3 is CASSEEQAGVLTGELFF. The CDR3 DNA reads TGTGCCAGCAGTGAAGAGCAAGCGGGAGTTTTAACCGGGGAGCTGTTTTTT. Full variable domain (missing parts from reference TRBV2 and TRBJ2-2): EPEVTQTPSHQVTQMGQEVILRCVPISNHLYFYWYRQILGQKVEFLVSFYNNEISEKSEIFDDQFSVERPDGSNFTLKIRSTKLEDSAMYFCASSEEQAGVLTGELFFGEGSRLTVL.